This record covers a single T cell receptor beta chain. The donors were adults (healthy and HIV-negative) with no recent acute infections or vaccinations. This specimen comes from a study of shared clonotypes between healthy human individuals. Deep-level settings were used for running the assay. The data were produced by immunoSEQ multiplex PCR, yet TCRdb's version contains in-frame clones alone and is incomplete. This table holds some 530,000 clones, 70% to 85% found once. Germline V gene lookup returns CDR1 LNHDA and CDR2 SQIVND (reference sequence). The CDR3 covers 18 residues. Trimming stripped 10 bases from V and 0 bases from J, with 25 bases between.

The sample comprised PBMCs. This sequence originates from a woman in her 40s in good health. Some clones in this sample may be carry-over from other donors' samples. This chain joins TRBV19 and TRBJ1-3; D not certain. As DNA, the CDR3 is TGTGCCATTCTCGTAGGTCCCACTATCACTTACTCTGGAAACACCATATATTTT. It codes for CAILVGPTITYSGNTIYF.